The 27 T cell receptor beta chains given below trace back to one sample, sequenced in a study of T cells after yellow fever vaccination. TCRdb redid the calling of the 5' RACE reads with MiXCR, one entry per CDR3 protein. The data show 450,000 to 550,000 distinct CDR3 sequences, with 15% to 20% seen just once and 13% to 15% held by the top ten. This sample comprised PBMCs, obtained 15 days after the yellow fever booster vaccination. All receptors derive from a young man who received the YFV17D yellow fever vaccine.

The rearrangement uses TRBV7-2 and TRBJ1-1; 7 bases align to TRBD1. Trimming took 4 bases from V and 5 from J; bases not matched to a gene: 13. Germline assignment: CDR1 SGHTA and CDR2 FQGNSA. This CDR3 spans 16 amino acids. CDR3 in amino acids: CASSYKRQGLGTEAFF. In nucleotides, the CDR3 is TGTGCCAGCAGCTATAAACGACAGGGCTTGGGTACTGAAGCTTTCTTT.

V gene TRBV7-2 combines with J gene TRBJ2-7, with unresolved D. From germline, CDR1 is SGHTA and CDR2 FQGNSA. Trimming pared 5 bases from V and 9 bases from J, leaving 23 bases between. This CDR3 region has 15 residues. The CDR3 coding sequence is TGTGCCAGCAGCCCCCCACCTCCGGGTGGTGGTGTGCAGTACTTC. Translated: CASSPPPPGGGVQYF.

The chain combines TRBV12-3 or TRBV12-4 with TRBJ2-7, with D possibly matching TRBD1 (6 bases). Trimming left V 2 bases short and J 0 bases short, with 8 bases between. This CDR3 has 14 residues. CDR3 loop: CASSLYRASYEQYF. The CDR3 nucleotides read TGTGCCAGCAGTTTATACAGGGCCTCCTACGAGCAGTACTTC.

The chain combines TRBV9 with TRBJ2-1, with 7 bases that match TRBD2. Germline V gene data show CDR1 as SGDLS and CDR2 as YYNGEE. After removal of 1 base from V and 3 bases from J, the junction contained 7 bases not matched to a gene. The CDR3 has 16 amino acids. CDR3 amino acids: CASSVRAGENYNEQFF. DNA of the CDR3: TGTGCCAGCAGCGTACGGGCGGGAGAGAACTACAATGAGCAGTTCTTC.

This clonotype was seen a few times. A read error may be the cause here, since a much bigger clone is one base away. This chain connects TRBV6-5 to TRBJ2-2; the D is unclear. This CDR3 is 13 amino acids long. The germline CDR1 and CDR2 sequences are MNHEY and SVGAGI. V was trimmed by 1 base and J by 1 base, leaving 1 base between them. This CDR3 is CASSYWNTGELFF. The CDR3 DNA is TGTGCCAGCAGTTACTGGAACACCGGGGAGCTGTTTTTT.

The table lists this clonotype with a few counts. The V and J genes are TRBV4-2 and TRBJ2-5, with D perhaps assigned TRBD1 or TRBD2 (6 bases each). CDR1 is LGHNA, CDR2 YNFKEQ, per germline. Trimming took 1 base from V and 2 from J, leaving 17 bases between them. The CDR3 is 17 amino acids. The CDR3 region has the DNA TGTGCCAGCAGCCAAGGAACCCGCGGGACACTACAAGAGACCCAGTACTTC. It is translated as CASSQGTRGTLQETQYF.

This clonotype came up a few times. The gene calls are TRBV7-2 and TRBJ2-7; TRBD2 agrees at 7 bases. The CDR3 loop spans 14 amino acids. CDR1 is SGHTA, CDR2 FQGNSA, per germline. V lost 4 bases to trimming and J lost 2 bases; unmatched junction nucleotides: 5. This chain's CDR3 is CASSSTAGTYEQYF. In DNA, the CDR3 is TGTGCCAGCAGCTCAACAGCGGGAACCTACGAGCAGTACTTC.

This clonotype has more than one count but fewer than ten. The chain recombines TRBV29-1 with TRBJ2-5, with D perhaps given as TRBD1 or TRBD2 (5 bases each). This CDR3 is 19 amino acids long. Trimming removed 0 bases at V and 4 bases at J, with 27 bases between. Germline CDR1 is SQVTM and CDR2 is ANQGSEA. CDR3: CSVEDPPLPGRLPGETQYF. For the CDR3, the DNA is TGCAGCGTTGAAGACCCTCCTTTACCGGGACGGCTTCCCGGAGAGACCCAGTACTTC.

This clonotype was found a few times. The rearrangement joins TRBV12-3 or TRBV12-4 to TRBJ2-1; 8 positions match TRBD1. The V and J ends lost 6 bases and 8 bases, in that order; junction bases with no gene match: 3. The CDR3 has 12 amino acids. Here the CDR3 reads CASRETGDEQFF. The CDR3 nucleotides are TGTGCCAGCAGAGAGACAGGGGATGAGCAGTTCTTC.

This clonotype was counted between two and nine times. The chain couples TRBV20-1 to TRBJ2-2, with D unclear. Trimming shortened V by 0 bases and J by 7 bases, and 6 bases separated the two germline ends. Germline V gene sequence: CDR1 DFQATT, CDR2 SNEGSKA (reference sequence). CDR3 length: 12 residues. The CDR3 DNA is TGCAGTGCTAGAGATAGTCTCGGGGAGCTGTTTTTT. It translates to CSARDSLGELFF.

The chain employs TRBV5-1 and TRBJ2-7; 10 bases line up with TRBD1. V was clipped by 4 bases and J by 6 bases; unmatched bases: 16. There are 17 residues in the CDR3. Germline V gene sequence: CDR1 SGHRS, CDR2 YFSETQ. For the CDR3, the DNA is TGCGCCAGCAGCCTACAGATCCTCGGACAGGGGGTAGCCGAGCAGTACTTC. Encoded protein: CASSLQILGQGVAEQYF.

This clonotype was counted only a few times. The chain couples TRBV7-2 to TRBJ2-3; possibly TRBD2 for D (6 bases). V lost 1 base and J 0 bases, leaving 11 bases between the germline ends. CDR1 and CDR2 (germline): SGHTA, FQGNSA. The CDR3 length is 16 residues. CDR3 bases: TGTGCCAGCAGCTTAGGCATAGCGGTTAGCACAGATACGCAGTATTTT. This encodes CASSLGIAVSTDTQYF.

This clonotype showed up just a few times. The chain is built from TRBV29-1 and TRBJ2-5; tentative D call: TRBD2 (6 bases). CDR3 length equals 14 residues. The germline gives CDR1 SQVTM, CDR2 ANQGSEA. V lost 6 bases to trimming and J lost 1 base, with 15 bases between them. This CDR3 is CSVTPQRAQETQYF. The DNA for the CDR3 is TGCAGCGTGACCCCTCAGCGGGCCCAAGAGACCCAGTACTTC.

The V and J genes are TRBV7-9 and TRBJ2-3; 11 bases align to TRBD2. CDR1 is SEHNR and CDR2 is FQNEAQ in the germline V gene (reference sequence). V was clipped by 3 bases and J by 6 bases; unmatched bases: 5. CDR3 length: 15 amino acids. This chain's CDR3 is CASSLPSGRSDTQYF. CDR3 bases: TGTGCCAGCAGCTTGCCTAGCGGGAGGTCGGATACGCAGTATTTT.

This clonotype was counted between two and nine times. This chain's CDR3 is CASSARGGLQPQHF. CDR3 bases: TGTGCCAGCAGCGCACGGGGAGGGCTACAGCCCCAGCATTTT. The chain has TRBV12-3 or TRBV12-4 and TRBJ1-5; D gene ambiguous. The CDR3 loop spans 14 amino acids. V was clipped by 6 bases and J by 7 bases, with 16 bases between them.

The chain joins TRBV4-3 to TRBJ2-1, with a tentative D call TRBD1 (6 bases). This CDR3 contains 16 residues. CDR1 and CDR2 from the germline V gene are LGHNA and YSLEER. V dropped 0 bases and J dropped 3 bases, with 12 bases sitting between them. The CDR3, as DNA: TGCGCCAGCAGCCAAGATTGGGGACATCACTACAATGAGCAGTTCTTC. Amino acids: CASSQDWGHHYNEQFF.

The V and J genes are TRBV10-3 and TRBJ2-3; 11 bases are shared with TRBD2. J gave up 1 base and V 10 bases, and 1 base lay outside the gene matches. The CDR3 has 13 residues. Germline CDR1 ENHRY, CDR2 SYGVKD. CDR3 DNA sequence: TGTGCCACACTAGCGGGAGGCACAGATACGCAGTATTTT. Protein product: CATLAGGTDTQYF.

The chain employs TRBV7-2 and TRBJ2-7; 10 bases fit TRBD1. The germline gives CDR1 SGHTA, CDR2 FQGNSA. There are 13 residues in the CDR3. J gave up 6 bases and V 6 bases, and 5 bases lay outside the gene matches. In DNA, the CDR3 is TGTGCCAGCAGAGCCGGGACAGGGGCCGAGCAGTACTTC. Translation gives CASRAGTGAEQYF.

This clonotype was seen a few times. The chain employs TRBV7-9 and TRBJ1-2; TRBD1 matches at 8 bases. The CDR3 runs 17 residues. J was trimmed by 0 bases and V by 4 bases; bases with no gene match: 10. Germline assignment: CDR1 SEHNR and CDR2 FQNEAQ (reference sequence). The CDR3 DNA reads as TGTGCCAGCAGCTCCCCCGGACAGGGCCCTACTAACTATGGCTACACCTTC. This codes for CASSSPGQGPTNYGYTF.

This clonotype was detected a few times. The chain carries TRBV7-9 and TRBJ2-2; 14 bases match TRBD2. V was pared by 11 bases and J by 4 bases, with 6 bases of the junction left unmatched. CDR3 size: 15 residues. The germline gives CDR1 SEHNR, CDR2 FQNEAQ (reference sequence). The CDR3 region has the DNA TGTGCCGGACAGACTAGCGGGAGGGCCACCGGGGAGCTGTTTTTT. Its protein product is CAGQTSGRATGELFF.

This clonotype was seen a few times. The chain recombines TRBV5-5 with TRBJ2-3; 10 nucleotides line up with TRBD2. CDR3 length: 16 amino acids. Germline CDR1 and CDR2: SGHKS and YYEKEE (reference sequence). Unmatched junction bases numbered 6, after V lost 4 bases and J lost 1 base. The CDR3 sequence: CASSPRAGGGTDTQYF. Written as DNA, the CDR3 is TGTGCCAGCAGCCCGCGAGCGGGAGGGGGCACAGATACGCAGTATTTT.

This chain connects TRBV20-1 to TRBJ2-5, with a possible D match to TRBD2 (6 bases). The CDR3 length is 12 residues. CDR1 and CDR2 (germline): DFQATT, SNEGSKA (reference sequence). V lost 3 bases, J lost 5 bases, and 10 bases lay in between. Here the CDR3 DNA reads TGCAGTGCTAGCGGGAGCAGCGAGACCCAGTACTTC. Translating it yields CSASGSSETQYF.

This clonotype was detected a few times. The chain recombines TRBV24-1 with TRBJ2-1, with D tentatively TRBD1 (6 bases). The germline V and J ends were trimmed by 3 bases and 7 bases, with 12 bases remaining between them. CDR1 is KGHDR and CDR2 is SFDVKD in the germline V gene. This CDR3 is built from 14 residues. This CDR3 is CATSDARGSNEQFF. The CDR3 bases are TGTGCCACCAGTGATGCCAGGGGATCGAATGAGCAGTTCTTC.

The chain's CDR3 is CASFTGGRGEQYF. The CDR3 DNA follows: TGTGCCAGCTTCACCGGCGGGAGAGGAGAGCAGTACTTC. The J gene is TRBJ2-7, the V gene TRBV6-2 or TRBV6-3; 7 positions agree with TRBD2. CDR1 MNHEY and CDR2 SVGEGT come from the germline V gene. Losses at the gene ends were 8 bases for V and 7 bases for J; bases not matched to a gene: 11. This CDR3 comprises 13 residues.

This clonotype was picked up a small number of times. The junction departs from the called germline gene at one end, perhaps through a read error. V is TRBV7-7 and J is TRBJ2-2; D remains unclear. Germline values: CDR1 SSHAT, CDR2 FNYEAQ (reference sequence). The CDR3 has 14 amino acids. The CDR3 bases are TGTGCTAGCAGCCCTGAGAGCGCAACCGGGGAGCTGTTTTTT. Translated, it gives CASSPESATGELFF.

This clonotype was recorded a few times. The chain employs TRBV7-9 and TRBJ2-7; D uncertain. This CDR3 comprises 13 residues. V lost 5 bases, J lost 9 bases, and 17 bases lay in between. Germline lookup yields CDR1 SEHNR and CDR2 FQNEAQ (reference sequence). The CDR3 DNA is TGTGCCAGCAGCAACCCGGTAATACGAGTGCAGTACTTC. Its translation: CASSNPVIRVQYF. Looking up the rest from reference TRBV7-9 and TRBJ2-7 gives the full variable domain: DTGVSQNPRHKITKRGQNVTFRCDPISEHNRLYWYRQTLGQGPEFLTYFQNEAQLEKSRLLSDRFSAERPKGSFSTLEIQRTEQGDSAMYLCASSNPVIRVQYFGPGTRLTVT.

J is TRBJ2-1 and V is TRBV6-2 or TRBV6-3, with 9 nucleotides matching TRBD1. This CDR3 region has 15 residues. Unmatched junction bases numbered 12, after V lost 6 bases and J lost 9 bases. Germline V gene data show CDR1 as MNHEY and CDR2 as SVGEGT. CDR3 nucleotides: TGTGCCAGCAGCTCCTCAGGGACAGGGAAGGGTGAGCAGTTCTTC. Residues: CASSSSGTGKGEQFF.